Below, one T cell receptor beta chain is given with its context. This clone was seen more than once but under ten times. It has no known antigen specificity. There are no base qualities to consult, and no much larger clone falls within one base. CDR1 and CDR2 were assigned from the germline V gene (reference sequence) as SEHNR and FQNEAQ. Including the terminal cysteine and phenylalanine, the CDR3 comprises 17 residues. Only the CDR3 DNA is retained, 51 bases long and in frame from the first base. V and J lose 2 bases and 6 bases, and a span of 22 bases separates them. These data come from a study of siplizumab effects on memory and regulatory T cells (dated by TCRdb to between 2018 and 2021). For context, the study as a whole: The study examined how the anti-CD2 antibody siplizumab affects alloreactive T-cell subsets in allogeneic mixed lymphocyte reactions built from human PBMCs. Paper-wide results and their limitations: Because sequences at frequencies below about 10^-5 were poorly captured, only a minor fraction of alloreactive clones could be mapped back to unstimulated subsets. Unstimulated naive T cells appeared to be more diverse than memory T cells, and naive cells seemed to make a substantial contribution to the alloresponse. In reactions with siplizumab, an average of about 75% of mappable alloreactive CD4+ clones were Treg-derived, compared with 25% to 30% in control reactions. Siplizumab significantly reduced the cumulative frequency of alloreactive sequences traceable to unstimulated CD4+ memory T cells. Whether proliferating Tregs from siplizumab cultures were suppressive was not functionally confirmed. Roughly 75-95% of proliferating CD4+ or CD8+ clones could not be assigned a naive or memory phenotype.

Receptors were amplified or captured by the immunoSEQ multiplex PCR assay. About 10^5 TCR templates per sample were assayed by the deep sequencing platform. Genomic DNA extracted from sorted T cells was the material used for TCRbeta CDR3 sequencing. Under the source paper's analysis protocol: The R programming language was used for clonal analysis of the TCRbeta CDR3 data. Alloreactive CD4+ and CD8+ clones were identified by comparing unstimulated samples to CFSE-low samples taken after the reaction. Regulatory or non-regulatory origin was assigned to alloreactive CD4+ clones by matching of sequences to sorted unstimulated Treg and non-Treg repertoires. Imported from immuneACCESS, the table was reduced by TCRdb to in-frame sequences with V and J called. These copies leave out some clones; in studies compared against another copy, an unresolved V gene accounts for under half, and the cause of the remainder is not known. For V, J and clone size, that table is used; D and trimming come from the DNA. The sample table records 75,000 to 100,000 clones; roughly 94% of these occur just once. Approximately 1.5% of the sample lies in the top ten.

Sorted unstimulated T cells and proliferating T cells recovered from mixed lymphocyte reactions underwent TCRbeta CDR3 sequencing. Fresh whole blood from some ten HLA-typed healthy donors was used as the source from which PBMCs were isolated. To map where alloreactive clones came from, CD4+ non-regulatory T cells in the unstimulated state were FACS-sorted. The receptor comes from a human donor in good health. Sample: non-Treg CD4+ T cells sorted from blood. The cell subset or site label, read with the paper, signifies: FACS-sorted unstimulated CD4+ non-regulatory T cells. The rearrangement joined TRBV7-9 to TRBJ1-1; D gene: possibly TRBD1, on 5 matching bases. The sequenced DNA: TGTGCCAGCAGCTTACTTAGTGTCCAGGGAAGGAGGTCTGAAGCTTTCTTT. The encoded protein is CASSLLSVQGRRSEAFF. With all but the CDR3 taken from the reference TRBV7-9 and TRBJ1-1 genes, the full variable domain is: DTGVSQNPRHKITKRGQNVTFRCDPISEHNRLYWYRQTLGQGPEFLTYFQNEAQLEKSRLLSDRFSAERPKGSFSTLEIQRTEQGDSAMYLCASSLLSVQGRRSEAFFGQGTRLTVV.